These 8 T cell receptor beta chains came from one sample sequenced in a study of sequential checkpoint blockade in melanoma (dated 2019 in TCRdb). The library came from the immunoSEQ multiplex PCR assay. This immuneACCESS table, as held by TCRdb, lists in-frame sequences with V and J called but not all clones. Of the missing ones, under half trace to an unresolved V gene in checked studies; the others have no known cause. Here the sample has roughly 20,000 clones; roughly four fifths occur a single time. Around 50% of the sample rests with the top ten. The sample's treatment or condition, from its label and the paper: randomized to nivolumab then ipilimumab (arm A) or the reverse (arm B). The material sequenced was CD8+ T cells sorted from blood (inferred from file names), taken from a patient given nivolumab and ipilimumab in sequence. These receptors were obtained from a human donor with melanoma.

The CDR3 DNA sequence: TGTGCCAGCAGCAGACTAGCGGGGCCGACGACCGGGGAGCTGTTTTTT. It codes for CASSRLAGPTTGELFF. The chain uses TRBV7-8 and TRBJ2-2; the match to TRBD2 covers 11 bases. The CDR3 is made up of 16 amino acids. The germline V gene encodes CDR1 SGHVS and CDR2 FQNEAQ. The junction had 7 bases not matched to a gene; V was cut back by 5 bases and J by 5 bases. Supplemented by reference TRBV7-8 and TRBJ2-2, the full variable domain reads GAGVSQSPRYKVAKRGQDVALRCDPISGHVSLFWYQQALGQGPEFLTYFQNEAQLDKSGLPSDRFFAERPEGSVSTLKIQRTQQEDSAVYLCASSRLAGPTTGELFFGEGSRLTVL.

The chain links TRBV7-2 to TRBJ1-6, with TRBD1 matching over 9 bases. CDR1 and CDR2 (germline): SGHTA, FQGNSA. The CDR3 has 17 amino acids. V lost 4 bases, J lost 10 bases, and 14 bases stayed unmatched. The CDR3 region is CASSYVTGGPTGSPLHF. The CDR3 nucleotides read TGTGCCAGCAGCTACGTGACAGGGGGTCCGACTGGATCACCCCTCCACTTT. The whole variable domain, filled in from reference TRBV7-2 and TRBJ1-6, reads GAGVSQSPSNKVTEKGKDVELRCDPISGHTALYWYRQSLGQGLEFLIYFQGNSAPDKSGLPSDRFSAERTGGSVSTLTIQRTQQEDSAVYLCASSYVTGGPTGSPLHFGNGTRLTVT.

The rearrangement joins TRBV4-3 to TRBJ2-7, with 11 bases lining up with TRBD2. CDR1 is LGHNA and CDR2 is YSLEER in the germline V gene. V gave up 3 bases and J gave up 5 bases; unmatched junction bases: 9. CDR3 length: 16 residues. The CDR3 DNA sequence: TGCGCCAGCAGCCAGTATGTAGCGGGGGGGCTCCACGAGCAGTACTTC. This codes for CASSQYVAGGLHEQYF.

The chain is built from TRBV19 and TRBJ1-1; no clear D. Germline assignment: CDR1 LNHDA and CDR2 SQIVND (reference sequence). This CDR3 region has 13 residues. The V end was cut by 8 bases, the J end by 1 base, with 11 bases between. CDR3 bases: TGTGCCAGTTCGGTGTCTAGGAACACTGAAGCTTTCTTT. Translated: CASSVSRNTEAFF.

The chain couples TRBV9 to TRBJ2-2; 7 positions match TRBD2. CDR1 is SGDLS and CDR2 is YYNGEE in the germline V gene. Trimming cost V 2 bases and J 0 bases; bases outside gene matches: 1. This CDR3 region has 15 residues. Here the CDR3 reads CASSVSGANTGELFF. As DNA, the CDR3 is TGTGCCAGCAGCGTGAGCGGGGCGAACACCGGGGAGCTGTTTTTT.

The chain joins TRBV7-2 to TRBJ2-2; no clear D gene. The germline V and J ends were trimmed by 1 base and 6 bases, with 3 bases remaining between them. This CDR3 region has 12 residues. Looked up from germline, CDR1 is SGHTA and CDR2 is FQGNSA. The CDR3 DNA is TGTGCCAGCAGCTTAGTCTCCGGGGAGCTGTTTTTT. This sequence encodes CASSLVSGELFF.

The V call is TRBV5-4, the J call TRBJ2-3, with D unclear. The germline CDR1 and CDR2 sequences are SGHNT and YYREEE (reference sequence). The germline V and J ends were trimmed by 3 bases and 4 bases, with 12 bases remaining between them. The CDR3 totals 14 residues. The chain's CDR3 is CASSWAKAPDTQYF. CDR3 DNA sequence: TGTGCCAGCAGCTGGGCAAAGGCGCCAGATACGCAGTATTTT.

The CDR3 protein is CATLGLYNSPLHF. The DNA for the CDR3 is TGTGCCACCCTAGGCCTCTATAATTCACCCCTCCACTTT. The chain is built from TRBV2 and TRBJ1-6; D unclear. The germline CDR1 and CDR2 sequences are SNHLY and FYNNEI. V lost 10 bases to trimming and J lost 3 bases, with 10 bases between them. The CDR3 consists of 13 residues.